The 28 T cell receptor beta chains below were found in one sample sequenced in a study of blood T cell repertoires in COVID-19 (dated by TCRdb to about 2020). The method was the immunoSEQ multiplex PCR assay. TCRdb retrieved this table from immuneACCESS and kept in-frame rearrangements only. Not all clones are present; in checked studies, unresolved V genes account for under half, and no reason is known for the remainder. This sample lists around 48,000 clones; about nine tenths were detected once. 15% to 20% of the sample lies in the top ten. Sequencing was carried out using peripheral blood. The receptors originated from a man aged 55 to 69 with active or convalescent COVID-19.

The chain combines TRBV18 with TRBJ1-4; weak D call: TRBD1 (5 bases). V lost 1 base and J lost 5, with 11 bases in between. This CDR3 spans 15 amino acids. The germline V gene encodes CDR1 KGHSH and CDR2 LQKENI. CDR3 sequence reads: CASSPQAGGNEKLFF. The CDR3 bases are TGTGCCAGCTCACCACAGGCTGGGGGGAATGAAAAACTGTTTTTT.

V and J are TRBV10-3 and TRBJ2-1, with 9 bases lining up with TRBD2. V was clipped by 1 base and J by 7 bases; unmatched bases: 8. Germline CDR1 ENHRY, CDR2 SYGVKD. CDR3 size: 16 residues. CDR3 sequence (DNA): TGTGCCATCAGTGAGTTTGGGATAGCGGGGGATAATGAGCAGTTCTTC. Residues: CAISEFGIAGDNEQFF.

The rearrangement links TRBV29-1 to TRBJ2-3, with unresolved D. Trimming cost V 3 bases and J 1 base, with 11 bases left between them. The germline V gene encodes CDR1 SQVTM and CDR2 ANQGSEA. This CDR3 is 14 amino acids long. The CDR3 loop reads CSVDQARGTDTQYF. For the CDR3, the DNA is TGCAGCGTTGACCAGGCTCGAGGCACAGATACGCAGTATTTT.

This chain uses TRBV6-1 with TRBJ1-4, with 7 positions matching TRBD1. V lost 3 bases, J lost 10 bases, and 5 bases stayed unmatched. Germline V gene lookup returns CDR1 MNHNS and CDR2 SASEGT. There are 13 residues in the CDR3. The CDR3 DNA reads TGTGCCAGCAGTGACACAGGGGCTAGAAAACTGTTTTTT. It encodes CASSDTGARKLFF.

The chain recombines TRBV5-6 with TRBJ2-1, with D possibly being TRBD2 (6 bases). With 2 bases removed from V and 6 bases from J, the gap between germline ends came to 9 bases. Germline CDR1 SGHDT, CDR2 YYEEEE. CDR3 length: 13 amino acids. Here the CDR3 reads CASSLWGGNEQFF. The DNA of the CDR3 is TGTGCCAGCAGCTTATGGGGAGGCAATGAGCAGTTCTTC. Complete variable domain (other parts from reference TRBV5-6 and TRBJ2-1): DAGVTQSPTHLIKTRGQQVTLRCSPKSGHDTVSWYQQALGQGPQFIFQYYEEEERQRGNFPDRFSGHQFPNYSSELNVNALLLGDSALYLCASSLWGGNEQFFGPGTRLTVL.

This sequence joins TRBV28 and TRBJ2-2; 8 positions agree with TRBD1. The CDR3 has 15 amino acids. CDR1 is MDHEN and CDR2 is SYDVKM in the germline V gene. V was clipped by 8 bases and J by 3 bases; unmatched bases: 8. CDR3 sequence: CASLRAGGYTGELFF. In DNA form, the CDR3 reads TGTGCCAGCCTGAGGGCAGGGGGCTACACCGGGGAGCTGTTTTTT.

This sequence joins TRBV14 and TRBJ1-4; 10 bases map to TRBD1. The germline gives CDR1 SGHDN, CDR2 FVKESK. The CDR3 loop spans 17 amino acids. V was clipped by 2 bases and J by 5 bases; unmatched bases: 8. For the CDR3, the DNA is TGTGCCAGCAGCCAAAGACCCCCGGGACAGGGGAATGAAAAACTGTTTTTT. This translates into CASSQRPPGQGNEKLFF.

CDR3 bases: TGTGCCAGCAGCTTAGACAGGGGCCGGAAGACCCAGTACTTC. Its translation is CASSLDRGRKTQYF. This sequence joins TRBV7-2 and TRBJ2-5; 7 bases align to TRBD1. The trim removed 1 base at V and 6 bases at J, leaving 5 bases unmatched. The germline V gene encodes CDR1 SGHTA and CDR2 FQGNSA. This CDR3 is 14 amino acids long.

The chain carries TRBV7-2 and TRBJ2-2; D is possibly TRBD1 (6 bases). The CDR3 covers 15 residues. Per the germline V gene, CDR1 is SGHTA and CDR2 is FQGNSA. The V and J ends lost 6 bases and 0 bases respectively, with 11 bases between them. This CDR3 is CASRPGTTNTGELFF. CDR3 nucleotide sequence: TGTGCCAGCAGACCCGGGACAACGAACACCGGGGAGCTGTTTTTT.

The V gene is TRBV4-1, the J gene TRBJ1-5, with 7 bases aligning to TRBD1. The CDR3 covers 16 residues. J lost 4 bases, V lost 1 base, and 7 bases had no gene match. CDR1 and CDR2 from the germline V gene are MGHRA and YSYEKL. In DNA form, the CDR3 reads TGCGCCAGCAGCCAAGTACCCGGGACAGCTAATCAGCCCCAGCATTTT. Its translation: CASSQVPGTANQPQHF.

The sample holds one count of this clone. The same CDR3 can be traced to other DNA sequences in this sample. The chain joins TRBV5-1 to TRBJ2-2; TRBD1 is a possible D gene (6 bases). The V gene lost 4 bases and the J gene lost 1 base, with 11 bases spanning the gap. The CDR3 consists of 15 residues. Germline-derived CDR1 and CDR2 are SGHRS and YFSETQ. CDR3: CASSPGQLNTGELFF. In nucleotides, the CDR3 is TGCGCCAGCAGCCCTGGACAGTTGAACACCGGGGAGCTGTTTTTT.

This rearrangement joins TRBV7-3 to TRBJ1-1; D gene unclear. Germline V CDR1 and CDR2: SGHTA, FQGTGA. Trimming shortened V by 1 base and J by 7 bases, and 10 bases separated the two germline ends. There are 13 residues in the CDR3. In DNA form, the CDR3 reads TGTGCCAGCAGCTTAATCGGAACGGGTGAAGCTTTCTTT. This encodes CASSLIGTGEAFF.

The chain recombines TRBV27 with TRBJ2-2, with 13 positions matching TRBD2. In germline, CDR1 is MNHEY, CDR2 SMNVEV (reference sequence). This CDR3 has 14 amino acids. V was clipped by 6 bases and J by 8 bases; unmatched bases: 3. The CDR3 DNA follows: TGTGCCAGCAGGGGACTAGCGGGGTTTGGGGAGCTGTTTTTT. Its translation: CASRGLAGFGELFF.

As to this clone: Other DNA sequences in the sample encode the same CDR3. The gene calls are TRBV2 and TRBJ1-6; no clear D gene. The V gene lost 0 bases and the J gene lost 6 bases, with 6 bases spanning the gap. CDR1 SNHLY and CDR2 FYNNEI come from the germline V gene. The CDR3 is 14 residues long. The CDR3 DNA reads as TGTGCCAGCAGTGAAGCCCGGGGTAATTCACCCCTCCACTTT. The encoded protein is CASSEARGNSPLHF.

The chain links TRBV30 to TRBJ2-7, with TRBD2 matching 10 bases. CDR1 is GTSNPN and CDR2 is SVGIG in the germline V gene (reference sequence). This CDR3 is 14 amino acids long. The J segment lost 5 bases and the V segment lost 2 bases, leaving 6 bases of the junction unmatched. This CDR3 reads CAWSTTSGVHEQYF. The CDR3 bases are TGTGCCTGGAGTACCACTAGCGGGGTACACGAGCAGTACTTC.

This clone was observed a single time. V usage is TRBV18 and J usage is TRBJ1-6; the D is unclear. The length of the CDR3 is 15 residues. Germline V CDR1 and CDR2: KGHSH, LQKENI. V lost 6 bases to trimming and J lost 4 bases, with 13 bases between them. CDR3 sequence: CASSRDGEYNSPLHF. CDR3 DNA: TGTGCCAGCTCGCGGGATGGGGAATATAATTCACCCCTCCACTTT.

This chain links TRBV29-1 with TRBJ1-1; maybe TRBD1 (5 bases). Trimming removed 7 bases at V and 0 bases at J, with 15 bases between. The length of the CDR3 is 14 residues. Germline-derived CDR1 and CDR2 are SQVTM and ANQGSEA. The DNA for the CDR3 is TGCAGCGCCGGAGAAGGGGCGTTGAACACTGAAGCTTTCTTT. It specifies CSAGEGALNTEAFF.

The chain is built from TRBV15 and TRBJ1-3, with D unclear. Trimming stripped 7 bases from V and 4 bases from J, with 17 bases between. Germline values: CDR1 LNHNV, CDR2 YYDKDF (reference sequence). CDR3 size: 15 residues. DNA of the CDR3: TGTGCCACCACCGATAGTCCGGGTGCCGGAAACACCATATATTTT. Translation: CATTDSPGAGNTIYF.

This chain connects TRBV28 to TRBJ1-5; tentatively, D is TRBD1 (6 bases). CDR3 length: 14 residues. CDR1 is MDHEN and CDR2 is SYDVKM in the germline V gene. V was pared by 5 bases and J by 4 bases, with 12 bases between. The CDR3 DNA reads as TGTGCCAGCAGTAACCCACAGGGAAATCAGCCCCAGCATTTT. It yields the protein CASSNPQGNQPQHF.

The genes are TRBV30 and TRBJ1-6; D possibly corresponds to TRBD1 (5 bases). Germline V lookup: CDR1 GTSNPN, CDR2 SVGIG (reference sequence). The germline V and J ends were trimmed by 4 bases and 5 bases, with 15 bases remaining between them. The CDR3 is made up of 15 amino acids. The CDR3 DNA sequence: TGTGCCTGGACCCCGGACAAATTTAATAATTCACCCCTCCACTTT. Translated: CAWTPDKFNNSPLHF.

This sequence joins TRBV5-1 and TRBJ1-5, with D possibly matching TRBD1 (5 bases). Trimming shortened V by 5 bases and J by 1 base, and 16 bases separated the two germline ends. Germline values: CDR1 SGHRS, CDR2 YFSETQ. The CDR3 sequence is 16 residues long. The CDR3 DNA reads TGCGCCAGCAGACCGGGAGGGGACGACAGCAATCAGCCCCAGCATTTT. Protein product: CASRPGGDDSNQPQHF. The full variable domain, with the rest looked up from reference TRBV5-1 and TRBJ1-5, is KAGVTQTPRYLIKTRGQQVTLSCSPISGHRSVSWYQQTPGQGLQFLFEYFSETQRNKGNFPGRFSGRQFSNSRSEMNVSTLELGDSALYLCASRPGGDDSNQPQHFGDGTRLSIL.

This sequence joins TRBV6-1 and TRBJ2-7; D perhaps matches TRBD2 (5 bases). The CDR3 is 14 residues long. Between the trimmed V and J ends, which lost 2 bases and 3 bases, there was a span of 11 bases. The germline V gene encodes CDR1 MNHNS and CDR2 SASEGT. The CDR3 loop reads CASSEPTEDYEQYF. The CDR3 region has the DNA TGTGCCAGCAGTGAACCGACGGAGGACTACGAGCAGTACTTC.

The V gene is TRBV3-1 (or the pseudogene TRBV3-2), the J gene TRBJ1-4; TRBD1 aligns across 7 bases. The CDR3 loop spans 15 amino acids. V shed 8 bases, J shed 4 bases, and the junction held 10 bases outside the gene matches. Per the germline V gene, CDR1 is LGHDT and CDR2 is YNNKEL (reference sequence). CDR3 DNA sequence: TGTGCCAGCGGGGTAGGGGGCGCCGGTAATGAAAAACTGTTTTTT. Its protein is CASGVGGAGNEKLFF.

The chain links TRBV5-1 to TRBJ1-3; possibly TRBD1 for D (5 bases). The CDR3 sequence is 14 residues long. V was clipped by 0 bases and J by 1 base, with 5 bases between them. In germline, CDR1 is SGHRS, CDR2 YFSETQ. The CDR3 here is CASSLEGSGNTIYF. The CDR3 nucleotides read TGCGCCAGCAGCTTGGAGGGGTCTGGAAACACCATATATTTT.

The chain employs TRBV6-5 and TRBJ1-1, with TRBD1 as a possible D gene (5 bases). The CDR3 is 13 residues long. Germline CDR1 and CDR2: MNHEY and SVGAGI. V lost 4 bases and J 5 bases, leaving 11 bases between the germline ends. The CDR3 loop reads CASSWGGGTEAFF. The DNA for the CDR3 is TGTGCCAGCAGTTGGGGGGGAGGGACTGAAGCTTTCTTT.

The CDR3 spells CAWAGPGDRARTEAFF. The CDR3 DNA is TGTGCCTGGGCAGGCCCGGGGGACAGGGCGCGAACTGAAGCTTTCTTT. This chain joins TRBV30 and TRBJ1-1; 9 bases agree with TRBD1. After removal of 5 bases from V and 5 bases from J, the junction contained 15 bases not matched to a gene. Per germline, CDR1 GTSNPN and CDR2 SVGIG (reference sequence). This CDR3 spans 16 amino acids.

V gene TRBV19 combines with J gene TRBJ1-1; TRBD1 aligns across 7 bases. Germline V gene data show CDR1 as LNHDA and CDR2 as SQIVND (reference sequence). Losses at the gene ends were 3 bases for V and 8 bases for J; bases not matched to a gene: 9. This CDR3 region has 14 residues. CDR3 loop: CASSIFPTGAEAFF. The CDR3 coding sequence is TGTGCCAGTAGTATTTTTCCCACAGGGGCAGAAGCTTTCTTT.

V and J are TRBV19 and TRBJ2-1; 8 nucleotides agree with TRBD1. Germline V gives CDR1 LNHDA, CDR2 SQIVND (reference sequence). This CDR3 region has 13 residues. The trim removed 7 bases at V and 7 bases at J, leaving 6 bases unmatched. Here the CDR3 DNA reads TGTGCCAGTACGAGGACAGGGTGGAATGAGCAGTTCTTC. This sequence encodes CASTRTGWNEQFF.